These T cell receptor beta chains were read from a single sample in a study of cytomegalovirus exposure and HLA in healthy donors. Profiled with immunoSEQ multiplex PCR; TCRdb holds only in-frame clones, not every one. The sample has fewer than 200,000 clones; around 82% are singletons. Input material: PBMCs. These receptors all come from a male donor in good health and CMV-seronegative. Each CDR3 is given without its conserved first and last residue. The order of the fields is CDR3 protein, V gene, J gene, D gene. A D gene is named only where the DNA matches it firmly.

ASSQGGFAEKLF	TRBV14	TRBJ1-4	TRBD1
ASRKGGQHNEQF	TRBV2	TRBJ2-1	NA
ASSPEQGAGGYT	TRBV5-4	TRBJ1-2	TRBD1
ASSPPPGTSLYEQY	TRBV9	NA	TRBD2
ASSESGQGANGYT	TRBV25-1	TRBJ1-2	TRBD1
ASSQGPGGVKGFNEQF	TRBV4-1	TRBJ2-1	NA
ASSVGLADTYEQY	TRBV9	TRBJ2-7	TRBD2
ASSPGQEYGYT	TRBV18	TRBJ1-2	TRBD1
AIRGVGEGFYEQY	TRBV10-3	TRBJ2-7	NA
ASSSGQGDYEQY	TRBV5-5	TRBJ2-7	TRBD1
AIRGDSGNTIY	TRBV10-3	TRBJ1-3	NA
ASSGQGSSGNTIY	TRBV6-1	TRBJ1-3	NA
ASSQRTGVAGELF	TRBV7-2	TRBJ2-2	TRBD1
ASSYTAGTGNTIY	TRBV2	TRBJ1-3	NA
ASSTGSGNTIY	TRBV19	TRBJ1-3	NA
ASSFVRGETQY	TRBV5-4	TRBJ2-5	NA
ASSVGGGGVSEKLF	TRBV9	TRBJ1-4	NA